This entry concerns a single T cell receptor beta chain. The data derive from a study of control samples from healthy donors and cancer patients. The CDR3 has 13 residues. V lost 2 bases and J lost 3, with 8 bases in between. Per germline, CDR1 SGHDT and CDR2 YYEEEE. Profiling relied on immunoSEQ multiplex PCR, and the TCRdb table lists in-frame clones only, not all of them. The sample lists fewer than 200,000 clones; around 90% were seen once. The V gene is TRBV5-6, the J gene TRBJ1-2, with D uncertain. The TCR was taken from a woman aged 25 to 39 in good health. The sample taken for sequencing was blood. CDR3 nucleotide sequence: TGTGCCAGCAGCTTCCTGGCGGACTATGGCTACACCTTC. Its translation: CASSFLADYGYTF.